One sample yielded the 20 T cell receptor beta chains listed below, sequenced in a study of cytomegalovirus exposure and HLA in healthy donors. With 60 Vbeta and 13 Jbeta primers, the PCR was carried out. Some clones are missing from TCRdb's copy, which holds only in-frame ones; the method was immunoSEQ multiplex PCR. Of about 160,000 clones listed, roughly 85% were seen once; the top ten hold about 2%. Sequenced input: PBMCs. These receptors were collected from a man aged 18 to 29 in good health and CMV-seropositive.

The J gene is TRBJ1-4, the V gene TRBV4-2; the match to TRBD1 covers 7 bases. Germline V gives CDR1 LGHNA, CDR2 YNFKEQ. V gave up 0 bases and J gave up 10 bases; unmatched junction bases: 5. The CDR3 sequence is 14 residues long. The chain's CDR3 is CASSQETGPAKLFF. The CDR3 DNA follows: TGTGCCAGCAGCCAAGAGACAGGGCCTGCAAAACTGTTTTTT.

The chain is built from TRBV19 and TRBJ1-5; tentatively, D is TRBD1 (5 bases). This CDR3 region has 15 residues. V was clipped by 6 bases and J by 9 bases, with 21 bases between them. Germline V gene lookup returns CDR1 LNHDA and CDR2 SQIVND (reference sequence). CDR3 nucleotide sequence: TGTGCCAGTAGGTCACAGGACACCGAATCTCGGCCCCAGCATTTT. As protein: CASRSQDTESRPQHF.

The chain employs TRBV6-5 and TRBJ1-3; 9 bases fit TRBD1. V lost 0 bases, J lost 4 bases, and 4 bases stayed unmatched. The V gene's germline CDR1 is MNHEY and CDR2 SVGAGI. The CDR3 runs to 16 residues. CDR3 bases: TGTGCCAGCAGTTACTCGGACAGGGGAGGAGGAAACACCATATATTTT. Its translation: CASSYSDRGGGNTIYF.

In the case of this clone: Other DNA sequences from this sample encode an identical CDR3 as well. Here the CDR3 reads CASSLISGRQETQYF. In DNA form, the CDR3 reads TGTGCCAGCAGTCTCATTTCAGGAAGACAAGAGACCCAGTACTTC. The chain employs TRBV27 and TRBJ2-5; D remains unclear. Trimming took off 5 bases at V and 2 bases at J, with 15 bases between the two ends. Germline CDR1 reads MNHEY; CDR2 reads SMNVEV (reference sequence). The CDR3 has 15 residues.

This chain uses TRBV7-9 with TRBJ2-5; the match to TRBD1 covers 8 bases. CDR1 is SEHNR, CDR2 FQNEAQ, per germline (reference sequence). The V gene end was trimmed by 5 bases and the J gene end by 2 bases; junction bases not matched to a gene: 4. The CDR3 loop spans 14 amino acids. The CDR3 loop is CASSLQGVQETQYF. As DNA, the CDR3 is TGTGCCAGCAGCCTACAGGGGGTACAAGAGACCCAGTACTTC. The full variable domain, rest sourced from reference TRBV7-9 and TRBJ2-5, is DTGVSQNPRHKITKRGQNVTFRCDPISEHNRLYWYRQTLGQGPEFLTYFQNEAQLEKSRLLSDRFSAERPKGSFSTLEIQRTEQGDSAMYLCASSLQGVQETQYFGPGTRLLVL.

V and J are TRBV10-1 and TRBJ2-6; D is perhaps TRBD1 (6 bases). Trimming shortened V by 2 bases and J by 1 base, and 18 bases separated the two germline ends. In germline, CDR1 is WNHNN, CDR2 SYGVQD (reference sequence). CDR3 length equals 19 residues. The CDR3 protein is CASSEVRGSILSGANVLTF. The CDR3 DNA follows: TGCGCCAGCAGTGAGGTCAGGGGATCGATTCTATCTGGGGCCAACGTCCTGACTTTC.

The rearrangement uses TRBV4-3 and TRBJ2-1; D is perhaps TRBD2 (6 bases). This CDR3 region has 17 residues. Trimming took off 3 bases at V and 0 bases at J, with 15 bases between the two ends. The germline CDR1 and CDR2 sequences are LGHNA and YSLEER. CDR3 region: CASSQGIAVSSYNEQFF. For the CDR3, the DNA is TGCGCCAGCAGCCAGGGGATAGCGGTGAGCTCCTACAATGAGCAGTTCTTC.

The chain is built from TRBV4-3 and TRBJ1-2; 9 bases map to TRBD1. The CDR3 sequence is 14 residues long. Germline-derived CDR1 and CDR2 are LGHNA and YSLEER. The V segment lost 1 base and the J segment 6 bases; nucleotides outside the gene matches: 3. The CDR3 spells CASSQGDRVHGYTF. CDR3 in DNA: TGCGCCAGCAGCCAAGGGGACAGGGTCCATGGCTACACCTTC.

This CDR3 reads CASTGEGGVYGYTF. The DNA of the CDR3 is TGTGCCAGCACCGGAGAGGGCGGGGTCTATGGCTACACCTTC. This chain connects TRBV28 to TRBJ1-2; no clear D gene. Germline values: CDR1 MDHEN, CDR2 SYDVKM. The length of the CDR3 is 14 residues. V was cut by 7 bases and J by 4 bases, with 16 bases left in between.

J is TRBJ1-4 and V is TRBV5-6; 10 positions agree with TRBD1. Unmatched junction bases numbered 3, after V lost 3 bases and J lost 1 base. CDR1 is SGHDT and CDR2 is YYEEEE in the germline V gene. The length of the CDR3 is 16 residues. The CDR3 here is CASSSGQGQTNEKLFF. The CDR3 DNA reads TGTGCCAGCAGCTCGGGACAGGGGCAAACTAATGAAAAACTGTTTTTT.

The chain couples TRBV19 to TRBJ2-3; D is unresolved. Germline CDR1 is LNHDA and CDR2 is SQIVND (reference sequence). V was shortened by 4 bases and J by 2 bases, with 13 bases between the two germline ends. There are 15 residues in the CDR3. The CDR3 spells CASSSRVSHTDTQYF. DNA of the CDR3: TGTGCCAGTAGTAGTCGGGTTTCCCACACAGATACGCAGTATTTT.

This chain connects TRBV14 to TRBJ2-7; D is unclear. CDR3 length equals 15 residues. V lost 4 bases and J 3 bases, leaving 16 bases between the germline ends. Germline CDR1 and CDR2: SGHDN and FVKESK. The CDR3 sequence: CASSRLGAQNYEQYF. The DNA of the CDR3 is TGTGCCAGCAGCCGATTGGGCGCCCAGAACTACGAGCAGTACTTC.

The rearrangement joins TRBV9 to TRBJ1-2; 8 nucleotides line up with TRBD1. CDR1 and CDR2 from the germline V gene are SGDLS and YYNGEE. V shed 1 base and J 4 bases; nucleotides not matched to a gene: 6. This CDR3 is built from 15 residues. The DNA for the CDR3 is TGTGCCAGCAGCGTATACGGGACAGGAGGCTATGGCTACACCTTC. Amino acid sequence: CASSVYGTGGYGYTF.

CDR3 sequence (DNA): TGTGCCAGCAGCGTGATGGGACAGGGGGCTCGTGAAGCTTTCTTT. This gives the protein CASSVMGQGAREAFF. This chain joins TRBV5-6 and TRBJ1-1, with 12 bases lining up with TRBD1. Germline values: CDR1 SGHDT, CDR2 YYEEEE. CDR3 size: 15 residues. Germline trimming cut 4 bases from V and 7 bases from J; bases unmatched to any gene: 8.

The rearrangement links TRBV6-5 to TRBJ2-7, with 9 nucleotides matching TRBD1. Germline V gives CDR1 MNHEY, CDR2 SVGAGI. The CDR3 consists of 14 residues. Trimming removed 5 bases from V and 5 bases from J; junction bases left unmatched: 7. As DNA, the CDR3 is TGTGCCAGCAGTGACCACAGGGGGCACCACGAGCAGTACTTC. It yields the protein CASSDHRGHHEQYF.

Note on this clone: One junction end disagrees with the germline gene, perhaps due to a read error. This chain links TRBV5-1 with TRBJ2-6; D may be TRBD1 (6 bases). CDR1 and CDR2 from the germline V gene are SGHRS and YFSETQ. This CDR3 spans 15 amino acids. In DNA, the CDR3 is TGCGCCAGCAGACCTGGGACACCTGGGGCCAACGGCCTGACTTTC. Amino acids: CASRPGTPGANGLTF.

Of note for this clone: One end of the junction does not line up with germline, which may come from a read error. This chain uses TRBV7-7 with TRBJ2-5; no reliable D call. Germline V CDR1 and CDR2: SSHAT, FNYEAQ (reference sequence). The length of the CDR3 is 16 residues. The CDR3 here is CASSLVGAGTQETQYF. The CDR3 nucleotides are TGTGCTAGCAGCTTAGTAGGAGCCGGAACCCAAGAGACCCAGTACTTC.

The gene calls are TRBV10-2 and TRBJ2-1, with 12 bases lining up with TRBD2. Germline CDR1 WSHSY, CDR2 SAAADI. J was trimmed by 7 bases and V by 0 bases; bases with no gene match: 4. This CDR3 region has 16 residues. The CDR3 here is CASSESWLAGGNEQFF. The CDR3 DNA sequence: TGCGCCAGCAGTGAGTCTTGGCTAGCGGGGGGGAATGAGCAGTTCTTC.

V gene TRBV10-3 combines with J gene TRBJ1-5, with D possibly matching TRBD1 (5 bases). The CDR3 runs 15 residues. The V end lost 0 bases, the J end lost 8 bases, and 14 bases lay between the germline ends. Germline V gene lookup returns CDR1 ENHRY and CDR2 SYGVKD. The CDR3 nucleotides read TGTGCCATCAGTGAGTCGATGGGGGGTAGGGAGCCCCAGCATTTT. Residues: CAISESMGGREPQHF.

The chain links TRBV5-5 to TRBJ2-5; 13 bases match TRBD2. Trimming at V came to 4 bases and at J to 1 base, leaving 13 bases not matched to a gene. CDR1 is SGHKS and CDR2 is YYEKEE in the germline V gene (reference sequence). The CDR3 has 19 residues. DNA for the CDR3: TGTGCCAGCAGCCCTACCATCAGGACTAGCGGGGGAATCCAAGAGACCCAGTACTTC. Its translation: CASSPTIRTSGGIQETQYF.